This T cell receptor (beta chain) was recorded in a study of T cells after yellow fever vaccination. The CDR3 is 15 amino acids. CDR1 is SGHTA and CDR2 is FQGTGA in the germline V gene. V gave up 5 bases and J gave up 0 bases; unmatched junction bases: 3. TCRdb re-called the 5' RACE reads through MiXCR, storing one row per CDR3 protein. The repertoire holds fewer than 500,000 distinct CDR3 sequences, with approximately 19% as singletons. The receptor was isolated from a man in his late teens or twenties who received the YFV17D yellow fever vaccine. The sample was PBMCs, taken before the yellow fever booster vaccination. V is TRBV7-3 and J is TRBJ2-1; TRBD1 agrees at 8 bases. DNA of the CDR3: TGTGCCAGCAGCCACAGGGGGGCCTCCTACAATGAGCAGTTCTTC. The encoded protein is CASSHRGASYNEQFF.